This T cell receptor beta chain appears in the sequencing data of a study of CD8 T cells in Susac syndrome. The sequenced target, TCR beta, came from blood CD8+ and CD4+ T cells. Controls were age- and sex-matched healthy donors. Negative isolation was applied to CD8+ and CD4+ T cells, and FACS enrichment was applied to TEMRA cells. The CDR3 has 15 amino acids. V lost 1 base and J lost 4; bases outside the gene matches: 2. The germline V gene has CDR1 MNHEY and CDR2 SMNVEV (reference sequence). About 0.5 to 1 ug RNA was reverse transcribed with random hexamers. TCRdb re-derived calls from the immunoSEQ multiplex PCR reads in MiXCR, one entry per CDR3 protein. The data show approximately 140,000 distinct CDR3 sequences, approximately 95% seen once.

Material for sequencing was CD8+ T cells from PBMCs. The J gene is TRBJ2-1, the V gene TRBV27; 9 nucleotides agree with TRBD2. This sequence was found in a human donor in good health. The CDR3 DNA reads TGTGCCAGCAGTTTATTAGCGGGAGCTTACAATGAGCAGTTCTTC. Its protein product is CASSLLAGAYNEQFF.